This T cell receptor beta chain was found in a study of cytomegalovirus exposure and HLA in healthy donors. At the level of the study: Inside one of the first data releases sat 75 million to 100 million unique TCRs taken from HLA-typed donors. The study's findings and limits: The study put 150 or so TCR beta chains on its list as cytomegalovirus-associated. As a later analysis revealed, most CMV-associated TCR beta chains appeared HLA-restricted.

V lost 7 bases and J 7 bases, leaving 14 bases between the germline ends. The CDR3 extends over 12 amino acids. CDR1 is MGHDK, CDR2 SYGVNS, per germline. Comment on this clone: Its antigen remains unidentified.

This PCR relied on a set of 60 Vbeta primers and 13 Jbeta primers. Profiled with immunoSEQ multiplex PCR; TCRdb holds only in-frame clones, not every one. The table for this sample gives over 100,000 clones. This TCR was sampled from a man between 18 and 29 years old in good health and CMV-seronegative. The sequenced sample was PBMCs. V and J are TRBV25-1 and TRBJ2-7, with D perhaps matching TRBD2 (6 bases). The CDR3 here is CASTWDGREQYF. In nucleotides, the CDR3 is TGTGCCAGCACATGGGACGGGAGAGAGCAGTACTTC.